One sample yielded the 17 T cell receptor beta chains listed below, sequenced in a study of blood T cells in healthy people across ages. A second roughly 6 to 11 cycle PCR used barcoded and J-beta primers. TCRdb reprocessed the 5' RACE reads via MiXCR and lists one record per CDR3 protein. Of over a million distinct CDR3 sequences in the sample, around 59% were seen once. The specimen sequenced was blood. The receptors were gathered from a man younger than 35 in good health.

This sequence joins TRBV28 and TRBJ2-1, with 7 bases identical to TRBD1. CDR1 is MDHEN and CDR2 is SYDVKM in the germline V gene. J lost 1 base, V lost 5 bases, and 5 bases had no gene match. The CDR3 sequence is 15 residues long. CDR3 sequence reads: CASSRRTGSYNEQFF. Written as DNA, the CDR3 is TGTGCCAGCAGTCGAAGGACAGGTTCCTACAATGAGCAGTTCTTC. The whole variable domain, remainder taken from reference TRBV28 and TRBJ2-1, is DVKVTQSSRYLVKRTGEKVFLECVQDMDHENMFWYRQDPGLGLRLIYFSYDVKMKEKGDIPEGYSVSREKKERFSLILESASTNQTSMYLCASSRRTGSYNEQFFGPGTRLTVL.

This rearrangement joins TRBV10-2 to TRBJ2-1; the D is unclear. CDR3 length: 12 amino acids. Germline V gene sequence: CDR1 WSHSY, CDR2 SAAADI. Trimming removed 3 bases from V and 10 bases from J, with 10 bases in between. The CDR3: CASSDIVAEQFF. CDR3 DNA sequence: TGCGCCAGCAGTGACATTGTGGCAGAGCAGTTCTTC.

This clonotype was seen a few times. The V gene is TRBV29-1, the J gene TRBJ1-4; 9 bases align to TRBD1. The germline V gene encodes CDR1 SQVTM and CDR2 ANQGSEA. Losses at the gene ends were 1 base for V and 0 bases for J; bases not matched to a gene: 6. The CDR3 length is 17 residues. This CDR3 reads CSVEGTGEVATNEKLFF. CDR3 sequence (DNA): TGCAGCGTTGAAGGGACAGGGGAGGTTGCAACTAATGAAAAACTGTTTTTT.

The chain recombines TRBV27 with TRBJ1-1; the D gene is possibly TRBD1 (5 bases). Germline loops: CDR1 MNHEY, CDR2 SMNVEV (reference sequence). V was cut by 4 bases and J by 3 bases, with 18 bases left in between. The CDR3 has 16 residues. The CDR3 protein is CASSSSHLKGYTEAFF. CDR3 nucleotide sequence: TGTGCCAGCAGTTCAAGCCACCTGAAGGGGTACACTGAAGCTTTCTTT.

CDR3 coding DNA: TGCGCCAGCAGCCAAGTTCAGTCAGGTCAGCCCCAGCATTTT. The encoded protein is CASSQVQSGQPQHF. The chain carries TRBV4-1 and TRBJ1-5, with D unresolved. Trimming removed 1 base from V and 6 bases from J, with 10 bases in between. CDR1 is MGHRA, CDR2 YSYEKL, per germline. The CDR3 spans 14 residues.

The CDR3, as DNA: TGTGCCAGCACCCAAGGGAATACGCAGTATTTT. Translating it yields CASTQGNTQYF. The chain has TRBV12-3 or TRBV12-4 and TRBJ2-3; no firm D call. The length of the CDR3 is 11 residues. V was trimmed by 7 bases and J by 7 bases, leaving 9 bases between them.

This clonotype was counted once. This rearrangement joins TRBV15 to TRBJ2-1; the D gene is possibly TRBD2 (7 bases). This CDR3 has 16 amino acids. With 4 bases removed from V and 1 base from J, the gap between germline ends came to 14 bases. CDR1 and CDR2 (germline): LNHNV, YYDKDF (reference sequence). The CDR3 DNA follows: TGTGCCACCAGCACAGAGGGGGAGGGGTCCTACAATGAGCAGTTCTTC. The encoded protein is CATSTEGEGSYNEQFF.

The CDR3 reads CASSYGGPETQYF. The CDR3 DNA follows: TGTGCCAGCAGTTACGGGGGCCCGGAGACCCAGTACTTC. The V gene is TRBV6-5, the J gene TRBJ2-5; weak D call: TRBD1 (6 bases). There are 13 residues in the CDR3. V gave up 2 bases and J gave up 5 bases, with 9 bases separating them. The V gene's germline CDR1 is MNHEY and CDR2 SVGAGI.

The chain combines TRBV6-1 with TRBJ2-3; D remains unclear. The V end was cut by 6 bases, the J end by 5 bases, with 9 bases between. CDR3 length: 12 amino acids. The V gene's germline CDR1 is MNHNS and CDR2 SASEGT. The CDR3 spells CASRGRGDTQYF. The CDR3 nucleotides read TGTGCCAGCAGGGGTCGAGGAGATACGCAGTATTTT.

CDR3 amino acids: CASSPLQGIENEQFF. DNA for the CDR3: TGTGCCAGCTCACCACTACAGGGAATCGAAAATGAGCAGTTCTTC. This chain connects TRBV18 to TRBJ2-1, with a weak D call TRBD1 (6 bases). In germline, CDR1 is KGHSH, CDR2 LQKENI. The CDR3 covers 15 residues. Trimming pared 1 base from V and 7 bases from J, leaving 14 bases between. Drawing the rest from reference TRBV18 and TRBJ2-1, the complete variable domain is NAGVMQNPRHLVRRRGQEARLRCSPMKGHSHVYWYRQLPEEGLKFMVYLQKENIIDESGMPKERFSAEFPKEGPSILRIQQVVRGDSAAYFCASSPLQGIENEQFFGPGTRLTVL.

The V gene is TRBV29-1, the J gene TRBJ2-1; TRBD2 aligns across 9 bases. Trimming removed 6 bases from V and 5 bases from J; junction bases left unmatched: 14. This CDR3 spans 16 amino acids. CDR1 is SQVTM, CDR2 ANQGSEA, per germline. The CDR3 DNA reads TGCAGCGTAGACAGCGGGGGGAACAAAGTCGACAATGAGCAGTTCTTC. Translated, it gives CSVDSGGNKVDNEQFF.

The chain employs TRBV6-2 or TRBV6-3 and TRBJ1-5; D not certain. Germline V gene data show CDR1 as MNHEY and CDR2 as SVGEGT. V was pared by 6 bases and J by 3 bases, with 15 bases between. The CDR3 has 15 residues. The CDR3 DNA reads TGTGCCAGCAGCCCGTTGAATGGGTACAATCAGCCCCAGCATTTT. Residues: CASSPLNGYNQPQHF.

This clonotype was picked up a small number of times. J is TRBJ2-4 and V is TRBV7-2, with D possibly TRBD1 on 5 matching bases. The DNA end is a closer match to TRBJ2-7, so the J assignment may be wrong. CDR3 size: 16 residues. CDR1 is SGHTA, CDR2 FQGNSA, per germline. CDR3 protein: CASSFGEGVFVYEQYF. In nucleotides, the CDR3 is TGTGCCAGCAGCTTTGGAGAAGGGGTCTTCGTCTACGAGCAGTACTTC.

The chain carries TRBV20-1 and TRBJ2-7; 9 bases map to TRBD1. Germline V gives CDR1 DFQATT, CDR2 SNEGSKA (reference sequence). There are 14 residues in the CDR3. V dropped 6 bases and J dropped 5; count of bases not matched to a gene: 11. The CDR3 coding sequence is TGCAGTGCCACTAGAGTGGACAGGGGAGACGAGCAGTACTTC. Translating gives CSATRVDRGDEQYF.

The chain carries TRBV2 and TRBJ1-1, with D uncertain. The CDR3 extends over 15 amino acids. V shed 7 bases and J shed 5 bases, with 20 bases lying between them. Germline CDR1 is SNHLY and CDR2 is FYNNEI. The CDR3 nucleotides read TGTGCCAGCAAAGCCAACGTCTTGGGTGGGACTGAAGCTTTCTTT. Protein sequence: CASKANVLGGTEAFF.

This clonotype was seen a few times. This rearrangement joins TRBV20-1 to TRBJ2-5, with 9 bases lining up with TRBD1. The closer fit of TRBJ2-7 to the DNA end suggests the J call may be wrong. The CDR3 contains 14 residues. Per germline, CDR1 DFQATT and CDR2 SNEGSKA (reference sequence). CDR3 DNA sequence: TGCAGTGCTAGGACCCCGGGACAGGGACACGAGCAGTACTTC. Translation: CSARTPGQGHEQYF.

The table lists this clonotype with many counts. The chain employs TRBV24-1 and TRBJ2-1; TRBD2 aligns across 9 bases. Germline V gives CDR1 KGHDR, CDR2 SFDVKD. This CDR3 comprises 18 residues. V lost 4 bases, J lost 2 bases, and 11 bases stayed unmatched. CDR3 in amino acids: CATSDPKTAGGAYNEQFF. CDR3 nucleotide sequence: TGTGCCACCAGTGACCCAAAGACGGCGGGAGGGGCCTACAATGAGCAGTTCTTC.